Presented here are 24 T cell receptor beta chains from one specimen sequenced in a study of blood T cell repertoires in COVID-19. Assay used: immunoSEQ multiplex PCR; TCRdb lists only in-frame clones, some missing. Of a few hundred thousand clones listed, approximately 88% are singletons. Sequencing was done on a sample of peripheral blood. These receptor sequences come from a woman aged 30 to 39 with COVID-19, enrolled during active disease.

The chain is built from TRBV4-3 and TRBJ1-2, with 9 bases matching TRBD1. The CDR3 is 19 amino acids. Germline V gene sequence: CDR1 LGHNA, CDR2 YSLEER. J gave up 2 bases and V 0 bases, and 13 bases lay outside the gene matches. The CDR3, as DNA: TGCGCCAGCAGCCAAGAAGTAACCGGGACAGGGTATCGGAACTATGGCTACACCTTC. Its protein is CASSQEVTGTGYRNYGYTF.

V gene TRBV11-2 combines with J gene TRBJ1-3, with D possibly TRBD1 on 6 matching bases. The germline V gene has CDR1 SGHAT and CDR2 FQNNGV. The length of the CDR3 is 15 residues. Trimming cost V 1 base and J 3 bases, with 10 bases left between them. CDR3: CASSLAGAGGNTIYF. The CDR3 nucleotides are TGTGCCAGCAGCTTAGCAGGGGCAGGTGGAAACACCATATATTTT.

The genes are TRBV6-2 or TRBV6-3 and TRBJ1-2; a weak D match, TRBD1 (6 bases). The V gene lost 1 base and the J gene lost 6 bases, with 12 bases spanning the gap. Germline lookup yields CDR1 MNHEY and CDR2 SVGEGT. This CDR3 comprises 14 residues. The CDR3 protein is CASSYYREGDGYTF. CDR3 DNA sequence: TGTGCCAGCAGTTACTACAGGGAAGGGGATGGCTACACCTTC.

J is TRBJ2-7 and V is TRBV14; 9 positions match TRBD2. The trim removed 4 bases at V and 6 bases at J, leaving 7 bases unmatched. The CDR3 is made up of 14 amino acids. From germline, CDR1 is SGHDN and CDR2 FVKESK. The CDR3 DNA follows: TGTGCCAGCAGCCGATCGGGACTAGCAGGCGAGCAGTACTTC. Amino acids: CASSRSGLAGEQYF. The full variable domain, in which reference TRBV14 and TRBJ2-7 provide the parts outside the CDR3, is EAGVTQFPSHSVIEKGQTVTLRCDPISGHDNLYWYRRVMGKEIKFLLHFVKESKQDESGMPNNRFLAERTGGTYSTLKVQPAELEDSGVYFCASSRSGLAGEQYFGPGTRLTVT.

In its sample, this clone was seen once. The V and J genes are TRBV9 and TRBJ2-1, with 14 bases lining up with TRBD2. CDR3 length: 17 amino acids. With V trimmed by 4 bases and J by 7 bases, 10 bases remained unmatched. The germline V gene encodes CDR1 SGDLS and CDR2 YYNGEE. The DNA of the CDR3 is TGTGCCAGCAGCCCAACGACCGGGACTAGCGGGAGAAATGAGCAGTTCTTC. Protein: CASSPTTGTSGRNEQFF.

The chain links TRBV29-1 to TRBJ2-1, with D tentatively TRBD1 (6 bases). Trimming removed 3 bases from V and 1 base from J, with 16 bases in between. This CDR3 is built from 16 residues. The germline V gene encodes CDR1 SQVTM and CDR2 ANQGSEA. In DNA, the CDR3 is TGCAGCGTTGAGGGTCGAGGGGGATCTTCCTACAATGAGCAGTTCTTC. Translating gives CSVEGRGGSSYNEQFF.

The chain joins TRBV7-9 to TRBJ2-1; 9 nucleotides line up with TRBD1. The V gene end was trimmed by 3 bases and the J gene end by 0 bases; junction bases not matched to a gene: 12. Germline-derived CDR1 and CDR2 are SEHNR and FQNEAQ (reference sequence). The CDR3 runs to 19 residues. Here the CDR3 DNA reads TGTGCCAGCAGCTTCCCGGGGGGACAGGGAAAACACTCCTACAATGAGCAGTTCTTC. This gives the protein CASSFPGGQGKHSYNEQFF.

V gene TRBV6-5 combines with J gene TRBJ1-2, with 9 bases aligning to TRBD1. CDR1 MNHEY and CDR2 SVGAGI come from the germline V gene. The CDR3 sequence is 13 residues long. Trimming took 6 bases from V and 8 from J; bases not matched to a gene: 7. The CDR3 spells CASSRGQGDGYTF. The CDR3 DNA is TGTGCCAGCAGCCGGGGACAGGGAGACGGCTACACCTTC.

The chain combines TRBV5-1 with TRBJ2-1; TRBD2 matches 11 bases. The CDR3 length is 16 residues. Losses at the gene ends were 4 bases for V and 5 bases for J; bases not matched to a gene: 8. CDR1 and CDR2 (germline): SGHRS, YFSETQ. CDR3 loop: CASSRTGTSGDNEQFF. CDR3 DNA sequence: TGCGCCAGCAGCCGAACCGGGACTAGCGGTGACAATGAGCAGTTCTTC.

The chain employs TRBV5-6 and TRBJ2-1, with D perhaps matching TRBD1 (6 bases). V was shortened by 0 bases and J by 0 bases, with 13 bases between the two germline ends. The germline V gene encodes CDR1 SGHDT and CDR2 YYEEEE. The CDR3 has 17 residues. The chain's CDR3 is CASSLARGRSSYNEQFF. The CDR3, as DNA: TGTGCCAGCAGCTTGGCCAGGGGCAGAAGCTCCTACAATGAGCAGTTCTTC.

CDR3 loop: CASSFVPGQGSEAFF. Written as DNA, the CDR3 is TGTGCCAGCAGTTTCGTCCCGGGACAGGGGTCTGAAGCTTTCTTT. V usage is TRBV28 and J usage is TRBJ1-1; 10 nucleotides match TRBD1. Germline lookup yields CDR1 MDHEN and CDR2 SYDVKM. V lost 3 bases and J lost 6; bases outside the gene matches: 7. This CDR3 region has 15 residues.

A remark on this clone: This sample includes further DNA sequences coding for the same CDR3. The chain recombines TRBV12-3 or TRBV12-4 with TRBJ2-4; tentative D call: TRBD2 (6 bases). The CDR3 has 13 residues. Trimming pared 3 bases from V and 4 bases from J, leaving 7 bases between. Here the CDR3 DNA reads TGTGCCAGCAGTTTGGGGGGTAAAAACATTCAGTACTTC. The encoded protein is CASSLGGKNIQYF.

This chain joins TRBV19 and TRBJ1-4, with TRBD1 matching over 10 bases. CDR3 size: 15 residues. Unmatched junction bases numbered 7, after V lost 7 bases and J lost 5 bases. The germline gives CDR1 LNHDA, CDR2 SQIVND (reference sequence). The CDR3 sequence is CASTTGDRGNEKLFF. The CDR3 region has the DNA TGTGCCAGTACCACGGGGGACAGGGGAAATGAAAAACTGTTTTTT.

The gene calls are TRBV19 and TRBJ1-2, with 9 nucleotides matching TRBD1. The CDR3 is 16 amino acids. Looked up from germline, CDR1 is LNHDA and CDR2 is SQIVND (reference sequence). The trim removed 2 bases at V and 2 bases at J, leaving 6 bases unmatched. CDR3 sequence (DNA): TGTGCCAGTAGTATACGTGGGACAGGGCCCAACTATGGCTACACCTTC. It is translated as CASSIRGTGPNYGYTF. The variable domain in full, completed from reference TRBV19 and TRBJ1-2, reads DGGITQSPKYLFRKEGQNVTLSCEQNLNHDAMYWYRQDPGQGLRLIYYSQIVNDFQKGDIAEGYSVSREKKESFPLTVTSAQKNPTAFYLCASSIRGTGPNYGYTFGSGTRLTVV.

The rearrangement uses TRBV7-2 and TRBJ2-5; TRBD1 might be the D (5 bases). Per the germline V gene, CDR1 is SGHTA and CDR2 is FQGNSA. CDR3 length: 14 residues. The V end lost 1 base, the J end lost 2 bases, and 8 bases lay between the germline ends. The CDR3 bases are TGTGCCAGCAGCTTAGAGGACATACAAGAGACCCAGTACTTC. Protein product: CASSLEDIQETQYF.

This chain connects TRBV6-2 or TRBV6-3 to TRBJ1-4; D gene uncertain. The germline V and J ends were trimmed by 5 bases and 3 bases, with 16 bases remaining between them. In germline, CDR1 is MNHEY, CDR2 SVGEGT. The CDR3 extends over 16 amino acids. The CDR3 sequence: CASSGWLAPSNEKLFF. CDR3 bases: TGTGCCAGCAGTGGTTGGTTGGCCCCCTCTAATGAAAAACTGTTTTTT.

The CDR3, as DNA: TGTGCCAGCAGCTTCGGACTAGCGGGGGTTCCTAGCACAGATACGCAGTATTTT. This encodes CASSFGLAGVPSTDTQYF. The chain uses TRBV11-2 and TRBJ2-3; TRBD2 agrees at 13 bases. The CDR3 loop spans 18 amino acids. Germline V CDR1 and CDR2: SGHAT, FQNNGV. V shed 3 bases and J 0 bases; nucleotides not matched to a gene: 6.

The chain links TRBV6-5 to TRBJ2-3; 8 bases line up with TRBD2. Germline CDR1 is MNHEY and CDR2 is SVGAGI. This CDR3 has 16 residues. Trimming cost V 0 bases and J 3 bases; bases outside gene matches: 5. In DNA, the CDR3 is TGTGCCAGCAGTTACTCACAGCGGGAGCTAACAGATACGCAGTATTTT. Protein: CASSYSQRELTDTQYF.

CDR3 sequence: CASSPWDRAYEQYF. The DNA of the CDR3 is TGTGCCAGCAGTCCCTGGGACAGGGCGTACGAGCAGTACTTC. The rearrangement links TRBV27 to TRBJ2-7, with 9 bases identical to TRBD1. Trimming took 5 bases from V and 4 from J; bases not matched to a gene: 6. The CDR3 loop spans 14 amino acids. Germline loops: CDR1 MNHEY, CDR2 SMNVEV (reference sequence).

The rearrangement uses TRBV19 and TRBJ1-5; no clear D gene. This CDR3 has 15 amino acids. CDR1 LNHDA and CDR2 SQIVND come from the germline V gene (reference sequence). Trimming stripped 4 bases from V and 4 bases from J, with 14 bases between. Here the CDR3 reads CASSNPNILNQPQHF. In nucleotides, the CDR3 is TGTGCCAGTAGTAATCCCAACATTTTAAATCAGCCCCAGCATTTT.

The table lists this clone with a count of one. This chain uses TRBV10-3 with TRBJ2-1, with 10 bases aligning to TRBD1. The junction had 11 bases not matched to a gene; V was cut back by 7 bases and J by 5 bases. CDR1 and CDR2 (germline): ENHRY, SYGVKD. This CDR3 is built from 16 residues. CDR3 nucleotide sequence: TGTGCCATCACCACAGGGGGGGACAGGGGCAACAATGAGCAGTTCTTC. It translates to CAITTGGDRGNNEQFF.

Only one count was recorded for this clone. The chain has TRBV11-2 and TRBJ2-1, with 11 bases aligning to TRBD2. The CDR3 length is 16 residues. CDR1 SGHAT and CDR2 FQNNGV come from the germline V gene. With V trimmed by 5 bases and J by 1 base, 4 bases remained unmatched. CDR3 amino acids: CASSPGLAVSYNEQFF. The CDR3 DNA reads TGTGCCAGCAGCCCGGGACTAGCGGTTTCCTACAATGAGCAGTTCTTC.

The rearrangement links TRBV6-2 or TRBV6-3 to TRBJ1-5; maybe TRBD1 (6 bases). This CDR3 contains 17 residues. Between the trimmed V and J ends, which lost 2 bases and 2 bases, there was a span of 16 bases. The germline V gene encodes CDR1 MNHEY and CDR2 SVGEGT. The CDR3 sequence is CASSYTTQGLGNQPQHF. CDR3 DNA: TGTGCCAGCAGTTACACGACCCAGGGGCTGGGCAATCAGCCCCAGCATTTT.

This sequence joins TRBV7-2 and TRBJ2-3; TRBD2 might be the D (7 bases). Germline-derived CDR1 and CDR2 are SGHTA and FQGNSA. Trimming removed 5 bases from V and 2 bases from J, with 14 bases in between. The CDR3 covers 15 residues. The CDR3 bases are TGTGCCAGCAGCCTGGGCGGGGGCTACACAGATACGCAGTATTTT. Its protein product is CASSLGGGYTDTQYF.